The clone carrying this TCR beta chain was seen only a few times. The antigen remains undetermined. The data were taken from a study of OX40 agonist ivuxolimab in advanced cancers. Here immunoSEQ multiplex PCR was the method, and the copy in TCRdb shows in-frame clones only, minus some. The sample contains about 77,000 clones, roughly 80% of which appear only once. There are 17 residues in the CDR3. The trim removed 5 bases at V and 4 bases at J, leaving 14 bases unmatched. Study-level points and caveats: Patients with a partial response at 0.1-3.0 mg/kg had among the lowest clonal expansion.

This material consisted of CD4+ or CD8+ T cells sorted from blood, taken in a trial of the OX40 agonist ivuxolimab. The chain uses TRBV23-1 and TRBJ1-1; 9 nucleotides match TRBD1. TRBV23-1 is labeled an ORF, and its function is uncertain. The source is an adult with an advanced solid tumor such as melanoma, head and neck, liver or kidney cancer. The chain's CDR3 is CASSSGRTGALPTEAFF. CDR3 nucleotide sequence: TGCGCCAGCAGTTCGGGAAGGACAGGGGCGCTTCCCACTGAAGCTTTCTTT.